Below are 14 T cell receptor beta chains sequenced from a single sample in a study of human thymus T cells. Only in-frame clones appear in the TCRdb table, and some are missing; sequencing was by immunoSEQ multiplex PCR. The sample records tens of thousands of clones, 94% being singletons. Sequenced sample: blood. The receptors were sampled from a boy in the first two years of life with a congenital heart defect but otherwise immunologically healthy.

J is TRBJ2-5 and V is TRBV19, with 9 positions matching TRBD2. V dropped 0 bases and J dropped 1; count of bases not matched to a gene: 3. The CDR3 has 16 amino acids. Germline-derived CDR1 and CDR2 are LNHDA and SQIVND (reference sequence). Here the CDR3 DNA reads TGTGCCAGTAGTATAGATAGCGGGGGCTCCCAAGAGACCCAGTACTTC. Its protein product is CASSIDSGGSQETQYF.

The V gene is TRBV6-1, the J gene TRBJ2-7, with TRBD1 identical over 9 bases. With 7 bases clipped from V and 6 bases from J, the junction kept 10 bases outside the gene matches. The CDR3 consists of 14 residues. CDR1 MNHNS and CDR2 SASEGT come from the germline V gene. The CDR3 nucleotides read TGTGCCAGCAATTGGAGGGACAGGGCGGGCGAGCAGTACTTC. Amino acid sequence: CASNWRDRAGEQYF.

V usage is TRBV11-2 and J usage is TRBJ2-3, with TRBD1 as a possible D gene (7 bases). Trimming removed 2 bases from V and 4 bases from J, with 19 bases in between. The CDR3 length is 17 residues. The germline V gene encodes CDR1 SGHAT and CDR2 FQNNGV. CDR3 coding DNA: TGTGCCAGCAGCTTACAGGGGGGCCTAGCGAGGGCAGATACGCAGTATTTT. Protein: CASSLQGGLARADTQYF.

CDR3: CASRGVSTDTQYF. The DNA for the CDR3 is TGTGCCAGTAGGGGGGTAAGCACAGATACGCAGTATTTT. The chain links TRBV19 to TRBJ2-3; D could derive from TRBD1 or TRBD2 (5 bases each). Looked up from germline, CDR1 is LNHDA and CDR2 is SQIVND (reference sequence). This CDR3 contains 13 residues. V lost 6 bases and J 0 bases, leaving 7 bases between the germline ends.

CDR3 coding DNA: TGTGCCAGCAGTCTCCCTTTAGGATGGACTAGCGGGAGGTTAAGGACAGATACGCAGTATTTT. Translating gives CASSLPLGWTSGRLRTDTQYF. This chain joins TRBV28 and TRBJ2-3; 14 nucleotides align to TRBD2. Trimming cost V 5 bases and J 3 bases; bases outside gene matches: 19. Germline V lookup: CDR1 MDHEN, CDR2 SYDVKM. The CDR3 has 21 amino acids. Using reference TRBV28 and TRBJ2-3 for the parts outside the CDR3, the full variable domain is DVKVTQSSRYLVKRTGEKVFLECVQDMDHENMFWYRQDPGLGLRLIYFSYDVKMKEKGDIPEGYSVSREKKERFSLILESASTNQTSMYLCASSLPLGWTSGRLRTDTQYFGPGTRLTVL.

This chain uses TRBV27 with TRBJ2-7, with 8 bases that match TRBD1. The V gene end was trimmed by 6 bases and the J gene end by 0 bases; junction bases not matched to a gene: 7. The CDR3 loop spans 15 amino acids. Germline V gene sequence: CDR1 MNHEY, CDR2 SMNVEV (reference sequence). CDR3 DNA: TGTGCCAGCAGCAGACAGGGGCGATCCTCCTACGAGCAGTACTTC. Its protein product is CASSRQGRSSYEQYF.

The genes are TRBV7-2 and TRBJ1-4; the D gene is possibly TRBD1 (5 bases). The germline V and J ends were trimmed by 0 bases and 2 bases, with 10 bases remaining between them. Germline loops: CDR1 SGHTA, CDR2 FQGNSA. The CDR3 totals 16 residues. The CDR3 protein is CASSLAQAGTNEKLFF. The CDR3 DNA reads TGTGCCAGCAGCTTAGCACAGGCAGGGACTAATGAAAAACTGTTTTTT.

This sequence joins TRBV5-8 and TRBJ2-5; 16 positions match TRBD2. CDR1 SGHTS and CDR2 YDEGEE come from the germline V gene. The CDR3 sequence is 17 residues long. V was pared by 4 bases and J by 4 bases, with 7 bases of the junction left unmatched. CDR3 sequence (DNA): TGTGCCAGCAGCACCGGGACTAGCGGGGGGGCCGGAGAGACCCAGTACTTC. Its protein product is CASSTGTSGGAGETQYF.

The chain has TRBV27 and TRBJ2-7, with a possible D match to TRBD2 (6 bases). This CDR3 is built from 14 residues. The germline V gene encodes CDR1 MNHEY and CDR2 SMNVEV (reference sequence). V lost 2 bases and J 2 bases, leaving 10 bases between the germline ends. CDR3 coding DNA: TGTGCCAGCAGTTTACGGCGGGATGCCTACGAGCAGTACTTC. Translating it yields CASSLRRDAYEQYF.

In this sample, this clone turned up once. V is TRBV4-2 and J is TRBJ2-6; 12 nucleotides agree with TRBD1. With V trimmed by 3 bases and J by 0 bases, 9 bases remained unmatched. Looked up from germline, CDR1 is LGHNA and CDR2 is YNFKEQ. The CDR3 is 20 amino acids. In nucleotides, the CDR3 is TGTGCCAGCAGCCATAAAGAGGGGACAGGGGGCTTCTCTGGGGCCAACGTCCTGACTTTC. It codes for CASSHKEGTGGFSGANVLTF.

The chain uses TRBV6-1 and TRBJ2-7; the match to TRBD2 covers 13 bases. The ends lost 4 bases at V and 7 bases at J; junction bases unmatched: 7. The length of the CDR3 is 15 residues. Looked up from germline, CDR1 is MNHNS and CDR2 is SASEGT. The CDR3 sequence is CASSGRLAGGLEQYF. The CDR3 nucleotides read TGTGCCAGCAGTGGTCGACTAGCGGGGGGATTAGAGCAGTACTTC.

The chain uses TRBV7-2 and TRBJ2-7; 11 bases are shared with TRBD2. CDR1 is SGHTA and CDR2 is FQGNSA in the germline V gene. Trimming removed 5 bases from V and 5 bases from J; junction bases left unmatched: 5. This CDR3 comprises 14 residues. The CDR3 loop is CASSPLAGGNEQYF. CDR3 nucleotide sequence: TGTGCCAGCAGCCCCCTAGCGGGGGGAAACGAGCAGTACTTC.

This sequence joins TRBV7-9 and TRBJ2-5; D remains unclear. The germline V and J ends were trimmed by 6 bases and 0 bases, with 2 bases remaining between them. The CDR3 consists of 11 residues. Looked up from germline, CDR1 is SEHNR and CDR2 is FQNEAQ (reference sequence). The CDR3 nucleotides read TGTGCCAGCAGGGACCAAGAGACCCAGTACTTC. Translated, it gives CASRDQETQYF. Looking up the rest from reference TRBV7-9 and TRBJ2-5 gives the full variable domain: DTGVSQNPRHKITKRGQNVTFRCDPISEHNRLYWYRQTLGQGPEFLTYFQNEAQLEKSRLLSDRFSAERPKGSFSTLEIQRTEQGDSAMYLCASRDQETQYFGPGTRLLVL.

The CDR3 DNA reads as TGTGCCAGTAGTATAGGGAGTACCACTGAAGCTTTCTTT. It codes for CASSIGSTTEAFF. V gene TRBV19 combines with J gene TRBJ1-1; D is undetermined. The germline V gene encodes CDR1 LNHDA and CDR2 SQIVND (reference sequence). The CDR3 sequence is 13 residues long. V lost 1 base, J lost 4 bases, and 7 bases lay in between.